These 16 T cell receptor beta chains share one sample of origin, sequenced in a study of blood T cells in healthy people across ages. Primed by a sample-barcoded 5' primer and a J-beta primer mix, a second PCR proceeded for about 6 to 12 cycles. TCRdb re-called the 5' RACE reads through MiXCR, storing one row per CDR3 protein. Counted here are around 650,000 distinct CDR3 sequences, approximately 31% occurring once; the ten biggest clones make up 15% to 19%. Sequenced: blood. Every receptor here comes from a woman over 75 in good health.

This clonotype has a count of ten or more. The rearrangement links TRBV7-9 to TRBJ1-2, with D unresolved. The CDR3 contains 12 residues. Germline lookup yields CDR1 SEHNR and CDR2 FQNEAQ (reference sequence). Trimming removed 1 base from V and 8 bases from J, with 8 bases in between. The CDR3, as DNA: TGTGCCAGCAGCTTAGGGGTATTGGGCTACACCTTC. Its translation is CASSLGVLGYTF.

This sequence joins TRBV6-6 and TRBJ1-5; unclear D gene. CDR3 length equals 13 residues. Per germline, CDR1 MNHNY and CDR2 SVGAGI (reference sequence). Trimming cost V 0 bases and J 7 bases, with 7 bases left between them. This CDR3 is CASSYSRQQPQHF. CDR3 bases: TGTGCCAGCAGTTACTCCAGACAACAGCCCCAGCATTTT.

The table lists this clonotype with a few counts. The V gene is TRBV2, the J gene TRBJ2-5, with 8 bases identical to TRBD2. The germline V gene has CDR1 SNHLY and CDR2 FYNNEI. Trimming cost V 5 bases and J 9 bases; bases outside gene matches: 20. This CDR3 contains 17 residues. The CDR3 here is CASSLPSGGRRVSAQYF. The CDR3 region has the DNA TGTGCCAGCAGTCTCCCCAGCGGGGGCCGGAGGGTATCGGCCCAGTACTTC.

The V gene is TRBV21-1, the J gene TRBJ2-7; the listed D gene, TRBD2, was not tested against the DNA. TRBV21-1 is a pseudogene locus. This CDR3 region has 14 residues. Here the CDR3 DNA reads TGTGCCAGCAGCAGGCGCGGGAGGTGGGGTGAGCAGTACTTC. Protein: CASSRRGRWGEQYF.

For this clonotype: This may come from a read error, since a much larger clone is one base off. The V call is TRBV28, the J call TRBJ2-7; 8 positions match TRBD2. The CDR3 length is 15 residues. CDR1 MDHEN and CDR2 SYDVKM come from the germline V gene. Unmatched junction bases numbered 12, after V lost 1 base and J lost 10 bases. This chain's CDR3 is CASSLSLAGGGAQYF. The CDR3 DNA reads as TGTGCCAGCAGTTTATCCCTAGCGGGTGGTGGGGCCCAGTACTTC. Filled out from reference TRBV28 and TRBJ2-7, the complete variable domain reads DVKVTQSSRYLVKRTGEKVFLECVQDMDHENMFWYRQDPGLGLRLIYFSYDVKMKEKGDIPEGYSVSREKKERFSLILESASTNQTSMYLCASSLSLAGGGAQYFGPGTRLTVT.

On this clonotype itself: This clone may be a read error of a much larger clone one base away. The chain is built from TRBV5-6 and TRBJ1-1, with D unresolved. This CDR3 is 12 amino acids long. In germline, CDR1 is SGHDT, CDR2 YYEEEE. CDR3: CASSAGAVETFF. The CDR3 coding sequence is TGTGCCAGCAGCGCAGGAGCGGTTGAAACTTTCTTT.

This clonotype was detected ten times or more. This chain joins TRBV4-2 and TRBJ2-7; a possible D gene is TRBD1 (6 bases). Germline V gene data show CDR1 as LGHNA and CDR2 as YNFKEQ. CDR3 length equals 15 residues. V was cut by 0 bases and J by 3 bases, with 12 bases left in between. Written as DNA, the CDR3 is TGTGCCAGCAGCCAAGAAGGGCAGGGGCTCTACGAGCAGTACTTC. Amino acids: CASSQEGQGLYEQYF.

A note on this clonotype: This may stem from a read error, because a much larger clone lies one nucleotide away. V gene TRBV29-1 combines with J gene TRBJ1-2; D call uncertain. The germline CDR1 and CDR2 sequences are SQVTM and ANQGSEA. The CDR3 is 13 residues long. In nucleotides, the CDR3 is TGCAGCGCTGAAGAACACCCGAACTATGGCTACACCTTC. This encodes CSAEEHPNYGYTF.

This chain uses TRBV2 with TRBJ1-4; the D is unclear. V gave up 3 bases and J gave up 8 bases, with 13 bases separating them. The CDR3 consists of 14 residues. Germline V CDR1 and CDR2: SNHLY, FYNNEI. The CDR3 bases are TGTGCCAGCAGTGAGTTAAGCGAGGTGGAAAAACTGTTTTTT. Translation: CASSELSEVEKLFF.

This clonotype showed up many times. The chain couples TRBV2 to TRBJ2-7; tentatively, D is TRBD1 (6 bases). Trimming took off 10 bases at V and 4 bases at J, with 11 bases between the two ends. Looked up from germline, CDR1 is SNHLY and CDR2 is FYNNEI. The CDR3 is 11 amino acids. The CDR3 coding sequence is TGTGCCACAGCAAGGGGGTACGAGCAGTACTTC. Its translation is CATARGYEQYF.

Points on this clonotype: A much larger clone sits a single nucleotide away, making a read error possible. This chain joins TRBV20-1 and TRBJ2-1; D is uncertain. V lost 5 bases and J 13 bases, leaving 21 bases between the germline ends. This CDR3 has 13 residues. Looked up from germline, CDR1 is DFQATT and CDR2 is SNEGSKA (reference sequence). CDR3 amino acids: CSAYERLQETQFF. The CDR3 DNA reads TGCAGTGCTTACGAACGGCTCCAAGAGACCCAGTTCTTC.

This clonotype was found many times. The CDR3 region has the DNA TGTGCCAGCAGCTACGCCGGGACAGGGGAAAACGAGCAGTTCTTC. This codes for CASSYAGTGENEQFF. The gene calls are TRBV11-2 and TRBJ2-1; TRBD1 agrees at 10 bases. The germline gives CDR1 SGHAT, CDR2 FQNNGV. This CDR3 contains 15 residues. J gave up 10 bases and V 4 bases, and 10 bases lay outside the gene matches.

On this clonotype: A much larger clone differs from this one at a single base, so this may be a read error. V gene TRBV3-1 combines with J gene TRBJ2-1; TRBD1 or TRBD2 may be the D gene (6 bases each). The CDR3 consists of 12 residues. Germline assignment: CDR1 LGHDT and CDR2 YNNKEL (reference sequence). CDR3 nucleotide sequence: TGTACCAGCAGCCAAGGGGGGCCTGAGCAGTTCTTC. Translated, it gives CTSSQGGPEQFF.

At least ten counts were recorded for this clonotype. The genes are TRBV7-9 and TRBJ1-5; tentative D call: TRBD1 (5 bases). Trimming left V 6 bases short and J 7 bases short, with 16 bases between. The CDR3 is 14 amino acids. Germline V gene data show CDR1 as SEHNR and CDR2 as FQNEAQ (reference sequence). CDR3 sequence (DNA): TGTGCCAGCAGGCGGGACGGGCCAAGGCAGCCCCAGCATTTT. Translating it yields CASRRDGPRQPQHF. Complete variable domain (other parts from reference TRBV7-9 and TRBJ1-5): DTGVSQNPRHKITKRGQNVTFRCDPISEHNRLYWYRQTLGQGPEFLTYFQNEAQLEKSRLLSDRFSAERPKGSFSTLEIQRTEQGDSAMYLCASRRDGPRQPQHFGDGTRLSIL.

This clonotype was seen repeatedly, ten times or more. The chain uses TRBV20-1 and TRBJ2-1, with a weak D call TRBD1 (6 bases). The germline V and J ends were trimmed by 1 base and 5 bases, with 12 bases remaining between them. CDR1 is DFQATT, CDR2 SNEGSKA, per germline (reference sequence). The CDR3 extends over 14 amino acids. CDR3 coding DNA: TGCAGTGCTAGAGCGACAGGACCCAACAATGAGCAGTTCTTC. Translation gives CSARATGPNNEQFF.

On this clonotype itself: Compared with germline, one end of the junction differs, possibly owing to a read error. The chain carries TRBV20-1 and TRBJ2-7, with TRBD2 matching 12 bases. The germline CDR1 and CDR2 sequences are DFQATT and SNEGSKA (reference sequence). This CDR3 comprises 15 residues. CDR3: CSARGPSGGAYEQCF. The CDR3 DNA sequence: TGCAGTGCTAGGGGCCCTAGCGGGGGGGCATACGAGCAGTGCTTC.